Below are 30 T cell receptor beta chains sequenced from a single sample in a study of beta chain features in type 1 diabetes. Sequencing targeted expressed TCRB transcripts, as all isolated RNA had been reverse transcribed. TCRdb's copy holds only in-frame clones and misses some; the assay was immunoSEQ multiplex PCR. The repertoire includes some 270,000 clones, 13% to 15% of them detected once, and about 0.027% sits in the top ten. The sequencing sample was made of naive CD4+ T cells from blood. These receptors all stem from a woman aged 35 to 49 in good health.

The CDR3 DNA follows: TGTGCCAGCAGCTTACGGCAGGGTAATGAAAAACTGTTTTTT. Protein sequence: CASSLRQGNEKLFF. V and J are TRBV7-2 and TRBJ1-4; a possible D gene is TRBD1 (5 bases). This CDR3 region has 14 residues. CDR1 is SGHTA and CDR2 is FQGNSA in the germline V gene. V shed 2 bases and J shed 4 bases, with 8 bases lying between them.

This chain joins TRBV9 and TRBJ2-2, with 7 bases that match TRBD2. CDR1 is SGDLS, CDR2 YYNGEE, per germline. This CDR3 is 16 amino acids long. J was trimmed by 0 bases and V by 3 bases; bases with no gene match: 5. CDR3 nucleotide sequence: TGTGCCAGCAGCGCCATCGGGGGGACGAACACCGGGGAGCTGTTTTTT. The encoded protein is CASSAIGGTNTGELFF.

The CDR3 protein is CASSSTISGGSSGETQYF. DNA for the CDR3: TGTGCCAGCAGCTCCACTATTAGCGGGGGCTCCTCGGGGGAGACCCAGTACTTC. This sequence joins TRBV5-6 and TRBJ2-5, with TRBD2 identical over 9 bases. There are 18 residues in the CDR3. V was pared by 3 bases and J by 5 bases, with 17 bases of the junction left unmatched. CDR1 is SGHDT, CDR2 YYEEEE, per germline. Full variable domain (outside the CDR3, taken from reference TRBV5-6 and TRBJ2-5): DAGVTQSPTHLIKTRGQQVTLRCSPKSGHDTVSWYQQALGQGPQFIFQYYEEEERQRGNFPDRFSGHQFPNYSSELNVNALLLGDSALYLCASSSTISGGSSGETQYFGPGTRLLVL.

This clone was observed a handful of times. The rearrangement links TRBV21-1 to TRBJ1-2; the D call in the table, TRBD1, was not verified against the DNA. TRBV21-1 is marked as a pseudogene. The CDR3 extends over 14 amino acids. DNA for the CDR3: TGTGCCAGCAGCTCAAGGGGTCCTCGTGGAGGCTACACCTTC. Its protein is CASSSRGPRGGYTF.

This clone occurred many times. This chain joins TRBV4-3 and TRBJ2-3; a possible D gene is TRBD2 (5 bases). This CDR3 is built from 14 residues. Trimming cost V 1 base and J 4 bases, with 9 bases left between them. Germline assignment: CDR1 LGHNA and CDR2 YSLEER. The CDR3 here is CASSQGRRADTQYF. For the CDR3, the DNA is TGCGCCAGCAGCCAAGGCCGGCGGGCAGATACGCAGTATTTT.

The sample holds a few counts of this clone. The chain is built from TRBV9 and TRBJ2-3, with D hard to call. CDR3 size: 14 residues. Deletions cut 0 bases from V and 5 bases from J, with 10 bases between. CDR1 is SGDLS, CDR2 YYNGEE, per germline. This CDR3 is CASSVAPAKDTQYF. CDR3 coding DNA: TGTGCCAGCAGCGTAGCCCCCGCGAAAGATACGCAGTATTTT.

This sequence joins TRBV5-1 and TRBJ1-4; maybe TRBD1 (6 bases). V gave up 0 bases and J gave up 8 bases, with 14 bases separating them. Per germline, CDR1 SGHRS and CDR2 YFSETQ. The CDR3 contains 15 residues. The CDR3 is CASSLEGETSEKLFF. In nucleotides, the CDR3 is TGCGCCAGCAGCTTGGAGGGGGAAACGTCAGAAAAACTGTTTTTT. The variable domain in full, with the rest retrieved from reference TRBV5-1 and TRBJ1-4, is KAGVTQTPRYLIKTRGQQVTLSCSPISGHRSVSWYQQTPGQGLQFLFEYFSETQRNKGNFPGRFSGRQFSNSRSEMNVSTLELGDSALYLCASSLEGETSEKLFFGSGTQLSVL.

The rearrangement links TRBV4-3 to TRBJ1-5; D is unresolved. V was pared by 0 bases and J by 7 bases, with 13 bases between. CDR3 size: 15 residues. Germline V lookup: CDR1 LGHNA, CDR2 YSLEER. In DNA, the CDR3 is TGCGCCAGCAGCCAAGAAGCCCGGGGTCGACAGCCCCAGCATTTT. Encoded protein: CASSQEARGRQPQHF.

The V gene is TRBV7-2, the J gene TRBJ2-3; 7 nucleotides align to TRBD2. The CDR3 has 15 amino acids. From germline, CDR1 is SGHTA and CDR2 FQGNSA. The J segment lost 1 base and the V segment lost 1 base, leaving 2 bases of the junction unmatched. The CDR3 loop reads CASSLVLAGTDTQYF. DNA for the CDR3: TGTGCCAGCAGCTTAGTGCTAGCGGGCACAGATACGCAGTATTTT.

CDR3 protein: CASSKRGGSIYNEQFF. The CDR3 DNA reads as TGTGCCAGCAGCAAGCGGGGGGGCTCCATATACAATGAGCAGTTCTTC. The V gene is TRBV13, the J gene TRBJ2-1, with 10 bases aligning to TRBD2. V lost 5 bases and J lost 4; bases outside the gene matches: 8. Germline V lookup: CDR1 PRHDT, CDR2 FYEKMQ (reference sequence). This CDR3 contains 16 residues.

CDR3 nucleotide sequence: TGTGCCAGCATCCACCTCCATGGGACAGGGGGTGAGAATGAGCAGTTCTTC. This translates into CASIHLHGTGGENEQFF. J is TRBJ2-1 and V is TRBV7-9, with 11 bases lining up with TRBD1. The germline CDR1 and CDR2 sequences are SEHNR and FQNEAQ (reference sequence). This CDR3 has 17 amino acids. V was clipped by 7 bases and J by 7 bases; unmatched bases: 15.

This clone was found a few times. V gene TRBV10-3 combines with J gene TRBJ1-2; the match to TRBD1 covers 9 bases. V lost 0 bases to trimming and J lost 6 bases; unmatched junction nucleotides: 2. In germline, CDR1 is ENHRY, CDR2 SYGVKD. The CDR3 is 14 amino acids. The CDR3 spells CAISESRTGDGYTF. The CDR3 nucleotides read TGTGCCATCAGTGAGTCCCGGACAGGGGATGGCTACACCTTC.

This clone was counted between two and nine times. This rearrangement joins TRBV10-3 to TRBJ2-5; 8 bases match TRBD2. Trimming at V came to 6 bases and at J to 5 bases, leaving 23 bases not matched to a gene. Per the germline V gene, CDR1 is ENHRY and CDR2 is SYGVKD. The CDR3 is 19 amino acids. This CDR3 is CAISPRLIGGGYMAETQYF. The CDR3, as DNA: TGTGCCATCAGCCCACGACTAATCGGGGGGGGATATATGGCGGAGACCCAGTACTTC.

The chain recombines TRBV12-5 with TRBJ2-3, with TRBD1 matching over 8 bases. V trimming: 4 bases; J trimming: 5 bases; junction bases outside the gene matches: 14. Germline lookup yields CDR1 LGHNT and CDR2 FRNRAP. The CDR3 is 17 amino acids. The CDR3 protein is CASGSPSDRAVLDTQYF. Written as DNA, the CDR3 is TGTGCTAGTGGTTCGCCGTCGGACAGGGCGGTTTTAGATACGCAGTATTTT.

The J gene is TRBJ2-1, the V gene TRBV7-9; D possibly corresponds to TRBD2 (6 bases). The CDR3 extends over 15 amino acids. The germline V gene encodes CDR1 SEHNR and CDR2 FQNEAQ (reference sequence). V shed 8 bases and J shed 8 bases, with 22 bases lying between them. The chain's CDR3 is CASCRRAPGCHEQFF. CDR3 DNA sequence: TGTGCCAGCTGCAGGAGGGCCCCGGGGTGTCATGAGCAGTTCTTC.

This clone was picked up a small number of times. The chain couples TRBV15 to TRBJ2-2; a possible D gene is TRBD1 (5 bases). Germline V gene sequence: CDR1 LNHNV, CDR2 YYDKDF (reference sequence). V lost 1 base to trimming and J lost 6 bases, with 15 bases between them. CDR3 size: 16 residues. As DNA, the CDR3 is TGTGCCACCAGCAGAGTCAGGTTTTGGGGCTCCGGGGAGCTGTTTTTT. This codes for CATSRVRFWGSGELFF.

The chain combines TRBV18 with TRBJ2-1; no reliable D call. Trimming took 3 bases from V and 8 from J, leaving 8 bases between them. The CDR3 has 12 residues. Germline V lookup: CDR1 KGHSH, CDR2 LQKENI. This chain's CDR3 is CASSPGSYEQFF. CDR3 DNA sequence: TGTGCCAGCTCACCCGGTTCGTATGAGCAGTTCTTC.

This clone was detected only a few times. This chain joins TRBV5-4 and TRBJ2-5; a weak D match, TRBD2 (6 bases). The CDR3 has 13 residues. CDR1 is SGHNT, CDR2 YYREEE, per germline (reference sequence). The V and J ends lost 3 bases and 1 base respectively, with 7 bases between them. This CDR3 is CASSWGLQETQYF. The CDR3 DNA is TGTGCCAGCAGCTGGGGACTCCAAGAGACCCAGTACTTC.

The chain recombines TRBV13 with TRBJ1-4; TRBD1 agrees at 8 bases. CDR3 size: 15 residues. V dropped 2 bases and J dropped 8; count of bases not matched to a gene: 7. CDR1 is PRHDT and CDR2 is FYEKMQ in the germline V gene (reference sequence). In DNA form, the CDR3 reads TGTGCCAGCAGCTTAAAGACAGGGGCGGGAGAAAAACTGTTTTTT. This codes for CASSLKTGAGEKLFF.

This chain joins TRBV7-7 and TRBJ2-5; 10 bases are a match to TRBD2. V lost 5 bases and J lost 1; bases outside the gene matches: 7. The length of the CDR3 is 16 residues. The germline V gene encodes CDR1 SSHAT and CDR2 FNYEAQ (reference sequence). CDR3 residues: CASSRIPSGGQETQYF. The CDR3, as DNA: TGTGCCAGCAGCCGAATCCCTAGCGGGGGCCAAGAGACCCAGTACTTC.

This rearrangement joins TRBV7-9 to TRBJ1-1; TRBD1 matches at 8 bases. Trimming cost V 5 bases and J 0 bases; bases outside gene matches: 2. The CDR3 extends over 14 amino acids. Germline loops: CDR1 SEHNR, CDR2 FQNEAQ (reference sequence). The CDR3 here is CASSGQGLNTEAFF. DNA for the CDR3: TGTGCCAGCAGCGGACAGGGATTGAACACTGAAGCTTTCTTT.

The chain carries TRBV7-2 and TRBJ1-6; D is unresolved. Trimming pared 10 bases from V and 4 bases from J, leaving 11 bases between. This CDR3 has 13 residues. From germline, CDR1 is SGHTA and CDR2 FQGNSA. The CDR3 protein is CATLSTYNSPLHF. The CDR3 DNA is TGTGCCACCCTTAGTACTTATAATTCACCCCTCCACTTT.

This clone was seen a handful of times. The chain has TRBV25-1 and TRBJ1-5, with D uncertain. CDR3 length: 13 amino acids. Germline CDR1 is MGHDK and CDR2 is SYGVNS. V lost 4 bases to trimming and J lost 2 bases, with 6 bases between them. CDR3 sequence (DNA): TGTGCCAGCAGTGGCGGTGGCAATCAGCCCCAGCATTTT. Its protein is CASSGGGNQPQHF.

The rearrangement uses TRBV7-6 and TRBJ2-5; 10 bases are shared with TRBD2. Trimming removed 0 bases from V and 5 bases from J; junction bases left unmatched: 3. The CDR3 runs to 15 residues. Germline CDR1 reads SGHVS; CDR2 reads FNYEAQ. The CDR3 sequence: CASSLALAGVETQYF. The CDR3, as DNA: TGTGCCAGCAGCTTAGCTCTAGCGGGGGTGGAGACCCAGTACTTC.

The genes are TRBV10-3 and TRBJ2-1, with 11 nucleotides matching TRBD1. V lost 10 bases, J lost 6 bases, and 8 bases stayed unmatched. The CDR3 consists of 14 residues. In germline, CDR1 is ENHRY, CDR2 SYGVKD. Here the CDR3 reads CATQGGTGGNEQFF. CDR3 coding DNA: TGTGCCACCCAAGGGGGGACAGGGGGCAATGAGCAGTTCTTC.

On this clone itself: One junction end disagrees with the germline gene, perhaps due to a read error. The rearrangement links TRBV6-5 to TRBJ2-1, with 7 bases lining up with TRBD1. Germline CDR1 reads MNHEY; CDR2 reads SVGAGI. The CDR3 is made up of 12 amino acids. In DNA form, the CDR3 reads TGTGCCATCAGTGCTGACAGGGTTTATCGGTTCTTC. Translating it yields CAISADRVYRFF.

The chain couples TRBV7-8 to TRBJ1-2; D gene unclear. From germline, CDR1 is SGHVS and CDR2 FQNEAQ. V lost 1 base, J lost 3 bases, and 9 bases lay in between. CDR3 length equals 14 residues. DNA for the CDR3: TGTGCCAGCAGCTTAGAGGTGGGAGACTATGGCTACACCTTC. This translates into CASSLEVGDYGYTF.

The V call is TRBV6-6, the J call TRBJ2-1, with TRBD2 matching 12 bases. The CDR3 has 16 residues. After removal of 6 bases from V and 6 bases from J, the junction contained 9 bases not matched to a gene. The V gene's germline CDR1 is MNHNY and CDR2 SVGAGI (reference sequence). CDR3 sequence (DNA): TGTGCCAGCAGGTCAACTAGCGGGGGGACTCGCAATGAGCAGTTCTTC. It is translated as CASRSTSGGTRNEQFF.

The chain is built from TRBV7-2 and TRBJ1-6, with 10 bases identical to TRBD1. CDR3 length: 17 amino acids. The germline V gene has CDR1 SGHTA and CDR2 FQGNSA. Germline trimming cut 5 bases from V and 4 bases from J; bases unmatched to any gene: 8. CDR3 coding DNA: TGTGCCAGCAGCCCGAGGACAGGGGGGCCATATAATTCACCCCTCCACTTT. Translation: CASSPRTGGPYNSPLHF.

This clone was recorded many times. This chain links TRBV5-4 with TRBJ2-1, with 8 bases matching TRBD2. V trimming: 2 bases; J trimming: 5 bases; junction bases outside the gene matches: 6. Per germline, CDR1 SGHNT and CDR2 YYREEE (reference sequence). The CDR3 contains 15 residues. The CDR3 DNA sequence: TGTGCCAGCAGCTTTGGCGGGGGGCCGAACAATGAGCAGTTCTTC. Translation: CASSFGGGPNNEQFF. The full variable domain, rest sourced from reference TRBV5-4 and TRBJ2-1, is ETGVTQSPTHLIKTRGQQVTLRCSSQSGHNTVSWYQQALGQGPQFIFQYYREEENGRGNFPPRFSGLQFPNYSSELNVNALELDDSALYLCASSFGGGPNNEQFFGPGTRLTVL.